What follows are 23 T cell receptor beta chains derived from one specimen sequenced in a study of spatial heterogeneity in lung cancer (dated by TCRdb to about 2019). The protocol used for the library was 5' RACE. Sequencer: NextSeq 500. TCRdb's own reprocessing of the public reads used fastp at Q25 and MiXCR and kept productive beta chains. Rows matching on CDR3 protein sequence are summarized as one entry with the most common DNA and genes. Counted in this sample were about 8,600 distinct CDR3 sequences; 4.6% of them appeared once. The ten largest clones add up to roughly 28% of the sample. Sample time point, as interpreted from the label and publication: sample taken at primary tumor resection. TCR sequencing used whole RNA extracted from tumor and nontumor lung tissue, or from cryopreserved PBMC samples, without cell sorting. The material was PBMCs, obtained at surgery. These receptors all stem from a male donor with early-stage non-small cell lung cancer.

There are many counts of this clonotype. This beta chain appears as a stray read in a library generated for alpha chains; its size is not informative. The chain carries TRBV3-1 and TRBJ2-5; no reliable D call. The CDR3 runs to 13 residues. Between the trimmed V and J ends, which lost 4 bases and 5 bases, there was a span of 11 bases. Per germline, CDR1 LGHDT and CDR2 YNNKEL (reference sequence). CDR3 bases: TGTGCCAGCAGCCCTATGCCCCAGGAGACCCAGTACTTC. Protein sequence: CASSPMPQETQYF.

The table lists this clonotype with a few counts. The library was built for alpha chains, so this beta chain is an off-target read and its size means little. The gene calls are TRBV12-5 and TRBJ2-3; a possible D gene is TRBD1 (5 bases). Looked up from germline, CDR1 is LGHNT and CDR2 is FRNRAP. The CDR3 length is 16 residues. Trimming left V 3 bases short and J 0 bases short, with 13 bases between. The CDR3 loop reads CASGFATAASTDTQYF. DNA of the CDR3: TGTGCTAGTGGTTTTGCGACAGCAGCTAGCACAGATACGCAGTATTTT. The full variable domain, with the rest looked up from reference TRBV12-5 and TRBJ2-3, is DARVTQTPRHKVTEMGQEVTMRCQPILGHNTVFWYRQTMMQGLELLAYFRNRAPLDDSGMPKDRFSAEMPDATLATLKIQPSEPRDSAVYFCASGFATAASTDTQYFGPGTRLTVL.

This clonotype has a handful of counts. This beta chain is a stray read from a library made for alpha chains; its abundance is not meaningful. The chain employs TRBV5-1 and TRBJ2-5, with 7 bases that match TRBD2. Germline values: CDR1 SGHRS, CDR2 YFSETQ. The CDR3 loop spans 14 amino acids. J was trimmed by 0 bases and V by 4 bases; bases with no gene match: 3. DNA of the CDR3: TGCGCCAGCAGCGTCGGGGGGTACCAAGAGACCCAGTACTTC. This sequence encodes CASSVGGYQETQYF.

This clonotype was seen more than once but under ten times. Little can be read into the size of this beta chain, an off-target read in a library designed for alpha chains. The chain uses TRBV20-1 and TRBJ1-6; D uncertain. V was cut by 2 bases and J by 3 bases, with 11 bases left in between. The length of the CDR3 is 15 residues. Germline lookup yields CDR1 DFQATT and CDR2 SNEGSKA (reference sequence). CDR3 sequence: CSARQEGVYNSPLHF. In nucleotides, the CDR3 is TGCAGTGCTAGACAGGAGGGCGTCTATAATTCACCCCTCCACTTT.

This clonotype showed up just a few times. Little can be read into the size of this beta chain, an off-target read in a library designed for alpha chains. In nucleotides, the CDR3 is TGCGCCAGCAGCTTAGGGCGTCAACGCGATACGCAGTATTTT. Translation: CASSLGRQRDTQYF. The chain employs TRBV5-1 and TRBJ2-3; no clear D gene. The CDR3 totals 14 residues. V shed 2 bases and J shed 6 bases, with 13 bases lying between them. Germline CDR1 and CDR2: SGHRS and YFSETQ.

This clonotype showed up many times. The size of this beta chain means little, since it is a stray read in a library made for alpha chains. V gene TRBV10-3 combines with J gene TRBJ1-1; D remains unclear. The V and J ends lost 0 bases and 8 bases respectively, with 13 bases between them. CDR3 size: 14 residues. CDR1 is ENHRY, CDR2 SYGVKD, per germline. Here the CDR3 reads CAISESGREQEAFF. CDR3 nucleotide sequence: TGTGCCATCAGTGAGTCGGGTAGGGAACAAGAAGCTTTCTTT.

This clonotype was seen ten or more times. As an off-target read in a library built for alpha chains, this beta chain has a frequency of little significance. V is TRBV20-1 and J is TRBJ2-3; D may be TRBD1 (6 bases). Germline CDR1 and CDR2: DFQATT and SNEGSKA (reference sequence). V shed 0 bases and J shed 5 bases, with 12 bases lying between them. CDR3 size: 14 residues. In DNA form, the CDR3 reads TGCAGTGCTAGAGACACAGGGCAGGGAGATACGCAGTATTTT. It specifies CSARDTGQGDTQYF.

This clonotype has only a few counts. For a library built for alpha chains, this beta chain is a stray read; little rests on its size. The chain employs TRBV6-2 or TRBV6-3 and TRBJ2-5, with TRBD2 identical over 8 bases. Germline lookup yields CDR1 MNHEY and CDR2 SVGEGT. This CDR3 region has 15 residues. V gave up 5 bases and J gave up 6 bases; unmatched junction bases: 11. CDR3 sequence reads: CASSNTGTRKQTQYF. CDR3 DNA sequence: TGTGCCAGCAGTAACACCGGGACTAGGAAGCAGACCCAGTACTTC.

This clonotype was seen repeatedly, ten times or more. For a library built for alpha chains, this beta chain is a stray read; little rests on its size. The chain joins TRBV24-1 to TRBJ1-5, with no clear D. There are 13 residues in the CDR3. Between the trimmed V and J ends, which lost 5 bases and 7 bases, there was a span of 11 bases. The germline V gene encodes CDR1 KGHDR and CDR2 SFDVKD. The CDR3 loop is CATSGGTLQPQHF. The CDR3 nucleotides read TGTGCCACCAGTGGAGGCACGCTGCAGCCCCAGCATTTT.

This clonotype appeared many times. This beta chain came through as a stray read in a library set up for alpha chains, and its size says little. The chain uses TRBV10-3 and TRBJ2-5, with D perhaps matching TRBD1 (5 bases). The CDR3 has 14 amino acids. Deletions cut 7 bases from V and 2 bases from J, with 14 bases between. Germline lookup yields CDR1 ENHRY and CDR2 SYGVKD. CDR3 in amino acids: CAITDSLGQETQYF. Here the CDR3 DNA reads TGTGCCATCACCGACAGTTTGGGGCAAGAGACCCAGTACTTC.

This clonotype is medium-sized (0.01 to 0.1%). Little can be read into the size of this beta chain, an off-target read in a library designed for alpha chains. V gene TRBV12-3 or TRBV12-4 combines with J gene TRBJ2-7, with D uncertain. The CDR3 has 12 amino acids. Trimming left V 7 bases short and J 4 bases short, with 11 bases between. The CDR3 region has the DNA TGTGCCAGCACCCAAGGGCGTTACGAGCAGTACGTC. It specifies CASTQGRYEQYV.

Note on this clonotype: The library was prepared for alpha chains; this beta chain is a stray read, so its frequency means little. The V gene is TRBV7-9, the J gene TRBJ1-6, with 10 bases matching TRBD1. This CDR3 is built from 14 residues. Germline loops: CDR1 SEHNR, CDR2 FQNEAQ (reference sequence). Trimming removed 5 bases from V and 10 bases from J; junction bases left unmatched: 5. The CDR3 sequence: CASSLGQGKSPLHF. The CDR3, as DNA: TGTGCCAGCAGCCTGGGACAGGGGAAATCACCCCTCCACTTT.

This clonotype was seen ten or more times. This beta chain lies outside the target of a library built for alpha chains; its clone size means little. The CDR3 region is CASSYTDTQYF. The CDR3 region has the DNA TGTGCCAGCAGCTACACAGATACGCAGTATTTT. The V gene is TRBV14, the J gene TRBJ2-3; no definite D call. V lost 5 bases to trimming and J lost 2 bases, with 2 bases between them. Germline loops: CDR1 SGHDN, CDR2 FVKESK. This CDR3 contains 11 residues.

By share of the sample, this clonotype is medium-sized. This beta chain came through as a stray read in a library set up for alpha chains, and its size says little. The chain couples TRBV28 to TRBJ1-6; 9 nucleotides align to TRBD1. The CDR3 covers 17 residues. V was pared by 2 bases and J by 0 bases, with 2 bases of the junction left unmatched. Germline CDR1 and CDR2: MDHEN and SYDVKM. The CDR3 spells CASSLIQGASYNSPLHF. Here the CDR3 DNA reads TGTGCCAGCAGTTTAATACAGGGGGCCTCCTATAATTCACCCCTCCACTTT.

A word on this clonotype: This beta chain came through as a stray read in a library set up for alpha chains, and its size says little. This chain joins TRBV10-3 and TRBJ1-6; the match to TRBD1 covers 7 bases. V lost 10 bases to trimming and J lost 5 bases; unmatched junction nucleotides: 11. This CDR3 has 15 residues. Per germline, CDR1 ENHRY and CDR2 SYGVKD. DNA for the CDR3: TGTGCCACAAAGACAGGGAGGGGGGATAATTCACCCCTCCACTTT. It specifies CATKTGRGDNSPLHF.

This clonotype was picked up many times. This beta chain represents an off-target read in a library built for alpha chains; its size is of limited meaning. As DNA, the CDR3 is TGTGCCAGCAACAAACAGGGTTACGAAGCTTTCTTT. It specifies CASNKQGYEAFF. The gene calls are TRBV6-5 and TRBJ1-1, with D possibly being TRBD1 (6 bases). Germline V gene sequence: CDR1 MNHEY, CDR2 SVGAGI. Deletions cut 7 bases from V and 8 bases from J, with 14 bases between. This CDR3 region has 12 residues.

This clonotype was counted at least ten times. This beta chain represents an off-target read in a library built for alpha chains; its size is of limited meaning. The chain recombines TRBV6-6 with TRBJ1-5; TRBD1 matches 9 bases. The germline V gene has CDR1 MNHNY and CDR2 SVGAGI (reference sequence). The V and J ends lost 6 bases and 5 bases, in that order; junction bases with no gene match: 8. CDR3 length: 15 amino acids. The CDR3 spells CASREGQGFHQPQHF. The CDR3 nucleotides are TGTGCCAGCAGGGAAGGACAGGGGTTTCATCAGCCCCAGCATTTT.

By sample share, this clonotype is medium-sized. The size of this beta chain means little, since it is a stray read in a library made for alpha chains. The rearrangement joins TRBV18 to TRBJ1-4; D unclear. The germline CDR1 and CDR2 sequences are KGHSH and LQKENI. V lost 1 base to trimming and J lost 0 bases, with 9 bases between them. The CDR3 spans 16 residues. CDR3: CASSPLPRSTNEKLFF. CDR3 nucleotide sequence: TGTGCCAGCTCACCACTCCCCAGATCAACTAATGAAAAACTGTTTTTT.

This clonotype ranks as medium-sized. A library prepared for alpha chains yielded this beta chain as an off-target read; its size is of little meaning. The rearrangement joins TRBV20-1 to TRBJ1-4, with no clear D. CDR1 is DFQATT and CDR2 is SNEGSKA in the germline V gene (reference sequence). Deletions cut 0 bases from V and 0 bases from J, with 5 bases between. The CDR3 consists of 14 residues. This CDR3 is CSARDLATNEKLFF. The CDR3, as DNA: TGCAGTGCTAGAGACCTTGCAACTAATGAAAAACTGTTTTTT.

Concerning this clonotype itself: This beta chain is a stray read from a library made for alpha chains; its abundance is not meaningful. The chain recombines TRBV12-3 or TRBV12-4 with TRBJ1-3; the D is unclear. The V and J ends lost 5 bases and 0 bases respectively, with 17 bases between them. This CDR3 comprises 17 residues. The CDR3 DNA sequence: TGTGCCAGCAGTCCCCATGCCCCTGGAGCCTCTGGAAACACCATATATTTT. It is translated as CASSPHAPGASGNTIYF.

This clonotype was seen ten or more times. Compared with germline, one end of the junction differs, possibly owing to a read error. This beta chain is off target for a library built for alpha chains, so its abundance means little. The chain employs TRBV9 and TRBJ1-1; TRBD1 might be the D (6 bases). The germline gives CDR1 SGDLS, CDR2 YYNGEE. The CDR3 sequence is 12 residues long. The DNA for the CDR3 is TGTGCCAGCAGCGTAGACGGGGGCGTGGTTCGATTT. This encodes CASSVDGGVVRF. Full variable domain (rest looked up from reference TRBV9 and TRBJ1-1): DSGVTQTPKHLITATGQRVTLRCSPRSGDLSVYWYQQSLDQGLQFLIQYYNGEERAKGNILERFSAQQFPDLHSELNLSSLELGDSALYFCASSVDGGVVRFGQGTRLTVV.

This clonotype has a count of ten or more. This beta chain was picked up by a library intended for alpha chains and is off target, so its count carries little meaning. The chain recombines TRBV20-1 with TRBJ1-3; D is ambiguous. The CDR3 covers 15 residues. V dropped 0 bases and J dropped 2 bases, with 11 bases sitting between them. Germline V CDR1 and CDR2: DFQATT, SNEGSKA (reference sequence). The CDR3 sequence: CSARDQLAPGNTIYF. The CDR3 coding sequence is TGCAGTGCTAGAGATCAACTGGCGCCTGGAAACACCATATATTTT.

This clonotype was detected many times. In a library made to pick up alpha chains, this beta chain is a stray read with a size that means little. This sequence joins TRBV2 and TRBJ1-1; D not certain. Trimming stripped 7 bases from V and 1 base from J, with 13 bases between. Germline values: CDR1 SNHLY, CDR2 FYNNEI. The CDR3 extends over 14 amino acids. The CDR3 DNA reads as TGTGCCAGCACTAGTACTGGGTCGAACACTGAAGCTTTCTTT. Residues: CASTSTGSNTEAFF.